Presented here are 11 T cell receptor beta chains from one specimen sequenced in a study of shared clonotypes between healthy human individuals. Only CD45RO-negative cells positively selected for CCR7 counted as naive CD8 cells, so terminally differentiated effector memory CD45RA+ cells were excluded. Measured with immunoSEQ multiplex PCR; TCRdb has only the in-frame clones, and not every one. Of approximately 2,200,000 clones listed, about 92% are singletons. The sample taken for sequencing was naive CD8+ T cells from PBMCs. The receptors were sampled from a man aged 18-30 years in good health. Some clones in this sample may be carry-over from other donors' samples.

The chain employs TRBV4-3 and TRBJ1-1; D unclear. CDR1 is LGHNA, CDR2 YSLEER, per germline. With 4 bases removed from V and 4 bases from J, the gap between germline ends came to 10 bases. This CDR3 has 13 residues. The CDR3 region is CASSLWAGTEAFF. The CDR3 DNA is TGCGCCAGCAGCCTCTGGGCCGGCACTGAAGCTTTCTTT.

The rearrangement joins TRBV27 to TRBJ2-7, with 8 bases fitting TRBD1. V lost 8 bases to trimming and J lost 1 base; unmatched junction nucleotides: 4. The CDR3 covers 13 residues. The germline gives CDR1 MNHEY, CDR2 SMNVEV (reference sequence). CDR3: CASHRQGSYEQYF. In DNA, the CDR3 is TGTGCCAGCCACCGACAGGGGTCCTACGAGCAGTACTTC.

The rearrangement links TRBV9 to TRBJ2-7, with D possibly being TRBD1 or TRBD2 (5 bases each). Germline CDR1 and CDR2: SGDLS and YYNGEE. Trimming took off 3 bases at V and 2 bases at J, with 15 bases between the two ends. The CDR3 loop spans 15 amino acids. The CDR3 spells CASSASGGGTYEQYF. CDR3 bases: TGTGCCAGCAGCGCGAGTGGGGGTGGCACCTACGAGCAGTACTTC.

The rearrangement uses TRBV7-2 and TRBJ2-1, with D perhaps TRBD2 (5 bases). From germline, CDR1 is SGHTA and CDR2 FQGNSA. The CDR3 is made up of 14 amino acids. The V and J ends lost 5 bases and 0 bases respectively, with 8 bases between them. In DNA form, the CDR3 reads TGTGCCAGCAGCCACCGGGACTCCTACAATGAGCAGTTCTTC. Amino acids: CASSHRDSYNEQFF. Combining the CDR3 with reference TRBV7-2 and TRBJ2-1 gives the whole variable domain GAGVSQSPSNKVTEKGKDVELRCDPISGHTALYWYRQSLGQGLEFLIYFQGNSAPDKSGLPSDRFSAERTGGSVSTLTIQRTQQEDSAVYLCASSHRDSYNEQFFGPGTRLTVL.

The V call is TRBV10-3, the J call TRBJ2-1; 10 nucleotides match TRBD2. With V trimmed by 2 bases and J by 6 bases, 13 bases remained unmatched. This CDR3 region has 18 residues. CDR1 is ENHRY, CDR2 SYGVKD, per germline. DNA for the CDR3: TGTGCCATCAGTGAGAATGGGCTAGCGGGGGAGTTTGGCAATGAGCAGTTCTTC. This sequence encodes CAISENGLAGEFGNEQFF.

This rearrangement joins TRBV19 to TRBJ2-7; the D gene is possibly TRBD2 (7 bases). The CDR3 contains 14 residues. The V gene lost 3 bases and the J gene lost 4 bases, with 13 bases spanning the gap. Germline values: CDR1 LNHDA, CDR2 SQIVND (reference sequence). CDR3 DNA: TGTGCCAGTAGTATGGTGGGAGGGGGTTACGAGCAGTACTTC. Translating gives CASSMVGGGYEQYF.

Remarks on this clone: At the DNA level, this CDR3 is encoded by other sequences in the same sample as well. The chain uses TRBV9 and TRBJ2-7, with 7 bases fitting TRBD1. The CDR3 spans 13 residues. Per the germline V gene, CDR1 is SGDLS and CDR2 is YYNGEE. Trimming took 2 bases from V and 2 from J; bases not matched to a gene: 1. DNA of the CDR3: TGTGCCAGCAGCGTGGGACAGACCTACGAGCAGTACTTC. Translation gives CASSVGQTYEQYF. The variable domain in full, completed from reference TRBV9 and TRBJ2-7, reads DSGVTQTPKHLITATGQRVTLRCSPRSGDLSVYWYQQSLDQGLQFLIQYYNGEERAKGNILERFSAQQFPDLHSELNLSSLELGDSALYFCASSVGQTYEQYFGPGTRLTVT.

The chain uses TRBV29-1 and TRBJ1-1, with TRBD1 identical over 7 bases. This CDR3 comprises 12 residues. V lost 3 bases, J lost 5 bases, and 3 bases stayed unmatched. Germline CDR1 and CDR2: SQVTM and ANQGSEA. CDR3 protein: CSVDRGSTEAFF. In DNA form, the CDR3 reads TGCAGCGTTGACAGGGGGAGTACTGAAGCTTTCTTT.

This chain links TRBV15 with TRBJ1-2; 8 bases are a match to TRBD1. In germline, CDR1 is LNHNV, CDR2 YYDKDF (reference sequence). Germline trimming cut 4 bases from V and 4 bases from J; bases unmatched to any gene: 2. This CDR3 spans 13 amino acids. The CDR3 DNA sequence: TGTGCCACCAGCAACGACAGGGGCTATGGCTACACCTTC. Amino acid sequence: CATSNDRGYGYTF.

This sequence joins TRBV5-6 and TRBJ2-7; D perhaps matches TRBD1 (5 bases). CDR1 and CDR2 from the germline V gene are SGHDT and YYEEEE. CDR3 length: 15 residues. V dropped 0 bases and J dropped 2 bases, with 12 bases sitting between them. CDR3 sequence: CASSLGPDSPYEQYF. DNA for the CDR3: TGTGCCAGCAGCTTGGGGCCTGACAGCCCCTACGAGCAGTACTTC.

The chain recombines TRBV9 with TRBJ2-7; perhaps TRBD1 as D (6 bases). Per germline, CDR1 SGDLS and CDR2 YYNGEE. The CDR3 loop spans 15 amino acids. V lost 4 bases and J lost 5, with 19 bases in between. The CDR3 DNA sequence: TGTGCCAGCAGCCTCCAAGACAGGCCTTTTGACGAGCAGTACTTC. As protein: CASSLQDRPFDEQYF.